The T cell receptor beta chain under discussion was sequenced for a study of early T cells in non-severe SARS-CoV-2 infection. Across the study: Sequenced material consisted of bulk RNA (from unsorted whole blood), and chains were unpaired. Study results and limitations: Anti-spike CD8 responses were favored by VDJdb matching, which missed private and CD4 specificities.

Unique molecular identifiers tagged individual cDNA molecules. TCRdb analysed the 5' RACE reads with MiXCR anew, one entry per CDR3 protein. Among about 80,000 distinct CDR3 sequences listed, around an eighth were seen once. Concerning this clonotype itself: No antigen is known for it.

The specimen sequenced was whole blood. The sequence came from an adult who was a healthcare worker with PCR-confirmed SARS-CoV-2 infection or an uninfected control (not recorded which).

The CDR3 loop is CASTATGKEDTEAFF. CDR3 in DNA: TGTGCCAGCACCGCGACAGGGAAGGAGGACACTGAAGCTTTCTTT. This sequence joins TRBV12-3 or TRBV12-4 and TRBJ1-1; 7 bases match TRBD1. CDR3 length equals 15 residues. V shed 7 bases, J shed 3 bases, and the junction held 11 bases outside the gene matches.